One and the same sample provided the 13 T cell receptor beta chains below, sequenced in a study of blood T cells in healthy people across ages. A second PCR, run for about 6 to 12 cycles, used a sample-barcoded 5' primer plus a J-beta primer mix. TCRdb used MiXCR to reprocess the 5' RACE reads, holding one entry per CDR3 protein. The table lists 1.5 million to 2 million distinct CDR3 sequences, roughly 27% of them singletons. Sequencing was carried out using blood. The receptor set was obtained from a woman aged 30 to 39 in good health.

This clonotype was observed at least ten times. This sequence joins TRBV5-6 and TRBJ2-4; tentative D call: TRBD2 (5 bases). This CDR3 comprises 13 residues. V dropped 2 bases and J dropped 10 bases, with 13 bases sitting between them. CDR1 and CDR2 from the germline V gene are SGHDT and YYEEEE. Here the CDR3 DNA reads TGTGCCAGCAGCTTAACCGGCTGGAGGATTCAGTACTTC. It yields the protein CASSLTGWRIQYF.

The chain is built from TRBV2 and TRBJ2-7; tentatively, D is TRBD1 (6 bases). Germline CDR1 reads SNHLY; CDR2 reads FYNNEI. The V gene lost 3 bases and the J gene lost 2 bases, with 11 bases spanning the gap. The CDR3 contains 14 residues. The CDR3 reads CASSDVQGPYEQYF. DNA for the CDR3: TGTGCCAGCAGTGACGTCCAGGGGCCCTACGAGCAGTACTTC.

The rearrangement links TRBV28 to TRBJ1-2; tentatively, D is TRBD1 (6 bases). V lost 6 bases to trimming and J lost 0 bases, with 20 bases between them. The germline V gene has CDR1 MDHEN and CDR2 SYDVKM. The CDR3 totals 17 residues. The CDR3 protein is CASSQRGAGIANYGYTF. The CDR3 DNA sequence: TGTGCCAGCAGCCAAAGGGGGGCGGGGATAGCTAACTATGGCTACACCTTC.

This clonotype was seen only a few times. This chain joins TRBV10-2 and TRBJ2-7, with 7 positions matching TRBD2. The CDR3 consists of 14 residues. V lost 9 bases to trimming and J lost 4 bases; unmatched junction nucleotides: 12. Germline CDR1 and CDR2: WSHSY and SAAADI. The CDR3 nucleotides are TGCGCCAGTCAGCGTAGCGGGTTCGCTTACGAGCAGTACTTC. Protein sequence: CASQRSGFAYEQYF.

There are many counts of this clonotype. The chain uses TRBV7-8 and TRBJ1-1; D not resolved. Trimming stripped 1 base from V and 5 bases from J, with 11 bases between. The V gene's germline CDR1 is SGHVS and CDR2 FQNEAQ. The CDR3 spans 14 residues. The CDR3 DNA reads as TGTGCCAGCAGCTTAGGGACCATGGGGACTGAAGCTTTCTTT. It specifies CASSLGTMGTEAFF.

CDR3: CASSVDGPGKYNEQFF. CDR3 nucleotides: TGTGCCAGCAGCGTAGACGGGCCGGGGAAGTACAATGAGCAGTTCTTC. This chain joins TRBV9 and TRBJ2-1, with D possibly TRBD2 on 5 matching bases. The CDR3 runs 16 residues. The germline V gene has CDR1 SGDLS and CDR2 YYNGEE. V shed 0 bases and J shed 4 bases, with 14 bases lying between them.

This clonotype was picked up a small number of times. The chain uses TRBV12-3 or TRBV12-4 and TRBJ1-2; no definite D call. The CDR3 loop spans 15 amino acids. V lost 2 bases and J lost 8, with 18 bases in between. The CDR3 sequence: CASSLITAGLGGYTF. The CDR3 DNA reads as TGTGCCAGCAGTTTAATAACGGCAGGTCTGGGGGGCTACACCTTC.

This clonotype has only one observation. J is TRBJ1-2 and V is TRBV24-1; the match to TRBD1 covers 8 bases. The CDR3 runs to 16 residues. With 3 bases clipped from V and 8 bases from J, the junction kept 13 bases outside the gene matches. Germline lookup yields CDR1 KGHDR and CDR2 SFDVKD. As DNA, the CDR3 is TGTGCCACCAGTGATCCCCAGGACAGGGAGCGGCGGGGCTACACCTTC. The encoded protein is CATSDPQDRERRGYTF.

Details on this clonotype: A much larger clone differs from this one at a single base, so this may be a read error. The V gene is TRBV5-1, the J gene TRBJ2-5, with D perhaps matching TRBD2 (5 bases). The DNA end is more similar to TRBJ2-7, so the J call may be wrong. The CDR3 spans 12 residues. Germline V gene lookup returns CDR1 SGHRS and CDR2 YFSETQ. The CDR3 bases are TGCGCCAGCAGCTCGGACTGTCACGAGCAGTACTTC. Amino acids: CASSSDCHEQYF.

V is TRBV28 and J is TRBJ1-2; tentatively, D is TRBD1 (5 bases). The V end lost 3 bases, the J end lost 0 bases, and 11 bases lay between the germline ends. The germline V gene has CDR1 MDHEN and CDR2 SYDVKM. This CDR3 contains 15 residues. For the CDR3, the DNA is TGTGCCAGCAGTTTGGGGGGGACTCCTAACTATGGCTACACCTTC. As protein: CASSLGGTPNYGYTF.

Many counts were recorded for this clonotype. The chain recombines TRBV9 with TRBJ2-5, with unresolved D. Germline CDR1 and CDR2: SGDLS and YYNGEE. Trimming stripped 0 bases from V and 1 base from J, with 4 bases between. The CDR3 runs to 13 residues. The CDR3 bases are TGTGCCAGCAGCGTAGCCACCCAAGAGACCCAGTACTTC. It is translated as CASSVATQETQYF.

Regarding this clonotype: Germline is not matched at one junction end, which may reflect a read error. V usage is TRBV10-1 and J usage is TRBJ1-2; no definite D call. CDR1 is WNHNN, CDR2 SYGVQD, per germline (reference sequence). CDR3 length: 13 residues. The CDR3 bases are TGCGCCAGCGGTGAGAGCGGAACGTATGGCTACACCTTC. Its protein product is CASGESGTYGYTF.

There are many counts of this clonotype. The CDR3 reads CSARGIPGDEQFF. The CDR3 nucleotides read TGCAGTGCAAGGGGGATACCAGGGGATGAGCAGTTCTTC. The chain has TRBV20-1 and TRBJ2-1; D is perhaps TRBD1 (6 bases). The germline V gene has CDR1 DFQATT and CDR2 SNEGSKA (reference sequence). This CDR3 spans 13 amino acids. V lost 6 bases and J 8 bases, leaving 17 bases between the germline ends.